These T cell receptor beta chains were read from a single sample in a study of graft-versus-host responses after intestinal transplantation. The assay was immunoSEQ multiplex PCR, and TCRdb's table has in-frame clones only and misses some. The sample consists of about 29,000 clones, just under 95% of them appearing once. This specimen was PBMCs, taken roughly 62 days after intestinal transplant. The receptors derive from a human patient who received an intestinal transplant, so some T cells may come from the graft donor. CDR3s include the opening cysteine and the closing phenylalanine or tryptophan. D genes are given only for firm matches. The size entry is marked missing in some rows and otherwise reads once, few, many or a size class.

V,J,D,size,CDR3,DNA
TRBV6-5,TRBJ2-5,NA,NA,CASSPYRQEETQYF,TGTGCCAGCAGCCCATATAGACAGGAAGAGACCCAGTACTTC
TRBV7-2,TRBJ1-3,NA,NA,CASSRAGQGSGNTIYF,TGTGCCAGCAGCCGTGCCGGGCAGGGCTCTGGAAACACCATATATTTT
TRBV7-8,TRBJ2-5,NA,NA,CASSSPGAPETQYF,TGTGCCAGCAGCTCCCCGGGGGCACCAGAGACCCAGTACTTC
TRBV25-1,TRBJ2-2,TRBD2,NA,CASSEYVVAGNTGELFF,TGTGCCAGCAGTGAATATGTGGTAGCGGGAAACACCGGGGAGCTGTTTTTT
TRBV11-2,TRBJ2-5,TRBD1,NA,CASSTGAGKETQYF,TGTGCCAGCAGCACAGGGGCAGGGAAAGAGACCCAGTACTTC
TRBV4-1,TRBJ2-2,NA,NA,CASSQERLQGGDTGELFF,TGCGCCAGCAGCCAAGAAAGGCTACAGGGAGGAGACACCGGGGAGCTGTTTTTT
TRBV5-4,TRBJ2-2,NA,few,CASSRPGNTGELFF,TGTGCCAGCAGCCGACCCGGAAACACCGGGGAGCTGTTTTTT
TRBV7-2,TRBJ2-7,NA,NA,CASSSRTDPYEQYF,TGTGCCAGCAGCTCAAGGACGGATCCCTACGAGCAGTACTTC
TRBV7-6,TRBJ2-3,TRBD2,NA,CASSSTSSPSDTQYF,TGTGCCAGCAGCTCGACTAGCTCCCCCTCAGATACGCAGTATTTT
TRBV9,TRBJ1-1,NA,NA,CASSSGGNAEAFF,TGTGCCAGCAGCTCTGGAGGTAACGCTGAAGCTTTCTTT
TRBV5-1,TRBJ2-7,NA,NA,CASSLVSGLMYEQYF,TGCGCCAGCAGCTTGGTGTCGGGACTTATGTACGAGCAGTACTTC
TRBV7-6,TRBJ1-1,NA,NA,CASTPGGHLNTEAFF,TGTGCCAGCACCCCTGGGGGACACCTAAACACTGAAGCTTTCTTT
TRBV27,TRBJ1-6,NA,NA,CASSPGSTPLHF,TGTGCCAGCAGTCCTGGTAGTACGCCCCTCCACTTT
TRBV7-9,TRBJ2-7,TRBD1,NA,CASSTGTGVSYEQYF,TGTGCCAGCAGCACCGGGACAGGGGTCTCCTACGAGCAGTACTTC
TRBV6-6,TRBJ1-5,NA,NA,CASRRRGRGQPQHF,TGTGCCAGCAGGCGACGGGGGCGCGGGCAGCCCCAGCATTTT
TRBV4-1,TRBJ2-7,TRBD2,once,CASSPESGRFPYEQYF,TGCGCCAGCAGCCCTGAGAGCGGGAGATTCCCCTACGAGCAGTACTTC
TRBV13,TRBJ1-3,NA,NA,CASSESAGNTIYF,TGTGCCAGCAGCGAATCAGCCGGAAACACCATATATTTT
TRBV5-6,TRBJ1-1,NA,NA,CASRVWGGATEAFF,TGTGCCAGCAGAGTCTGGGGGGGTGCAACTGAAGCTTTCTTT
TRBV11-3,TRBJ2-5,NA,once,CASSLLWTQYF,TGTGCCAGCAGCTTACTATGGACTCAGTACTTC
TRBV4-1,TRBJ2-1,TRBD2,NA,CASSQGALLAGVKEQFF,TGCGCCAGCAGCCAAGGGGCCCTTCTAGCGGGAGTAAAAGAGCAGTTCTTC
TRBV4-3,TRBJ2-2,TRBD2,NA,CASSQGSGGTGELFF,TGCGCCAGCAGCCAGGGGTCCGGGGGGACCGGGGAGCTGTTTTTT
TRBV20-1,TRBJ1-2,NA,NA,CSARVNGYTF,TGCAGTGCTAGAGTGAATGGCTACACCTTC
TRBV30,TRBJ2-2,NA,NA,CAWHNTGELFF,TGTGCCTGGCATAACACCGGGGAGCTGTTTTTT
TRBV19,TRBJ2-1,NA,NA,CASNDNYNEQFF,TGTGCCAGTAATGACAACTACAATGAGCAGTTCTTC
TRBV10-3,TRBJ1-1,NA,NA,CAISESWGVNTEAFF,TGTGCCATCAGTGAGTCTTGGGGGGTGAACACTGAAGCTTTCTTT
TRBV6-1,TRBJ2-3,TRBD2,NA,CASTRGEGTDTQYF,TGTGCCAGCACACGGGGGGAGGGCACAGATACGCAGTATTTT
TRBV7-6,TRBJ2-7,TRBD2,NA,CASSPKTSGGTYEQYF,TGTGCCAGCAGCCCAAAAACTAGCGGGGGTACCTACGAGCAGTACTTC